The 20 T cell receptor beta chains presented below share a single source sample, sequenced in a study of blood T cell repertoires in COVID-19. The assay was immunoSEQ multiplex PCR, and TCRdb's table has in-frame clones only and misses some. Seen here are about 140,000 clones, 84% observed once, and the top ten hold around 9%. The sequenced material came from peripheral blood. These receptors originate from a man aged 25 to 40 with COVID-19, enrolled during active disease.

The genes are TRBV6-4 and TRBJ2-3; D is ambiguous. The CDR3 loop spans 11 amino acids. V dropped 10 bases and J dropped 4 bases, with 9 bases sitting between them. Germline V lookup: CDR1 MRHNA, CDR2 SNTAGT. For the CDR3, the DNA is TGTGCCACCCGTGTTGCAGATACGCAGTATTTT. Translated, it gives CATRVADTQYF.

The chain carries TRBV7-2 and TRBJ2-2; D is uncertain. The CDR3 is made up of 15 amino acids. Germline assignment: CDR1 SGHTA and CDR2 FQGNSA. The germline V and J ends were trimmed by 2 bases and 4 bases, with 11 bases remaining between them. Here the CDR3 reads CASSLQRVGTGELFF. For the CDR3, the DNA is TGTGCCAGCAGCTTACAGCGTGTGGGCACCGGGGAGCTGTTTTTT.

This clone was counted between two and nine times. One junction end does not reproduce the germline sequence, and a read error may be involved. CDR3 sequence reads: CASSPGQGTSEKLFF. CDR3 in DNA: TGTGCCAGCAGCCCGGGACAGGGAACTAGTGAAAAACTGTTTTTT. V and J are TRBV7-2 and TRBJ1-4; 9 positions agree with TRBD1. The length of the CDR3 is 15 residues. The germline V gene has CDR1 SGHTA and CDR2 FQGNSA.

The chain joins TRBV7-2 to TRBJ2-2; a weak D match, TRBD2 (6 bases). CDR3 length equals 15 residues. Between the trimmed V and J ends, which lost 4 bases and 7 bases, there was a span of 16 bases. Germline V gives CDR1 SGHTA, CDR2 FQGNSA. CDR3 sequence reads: CASSSMGLLHGELFF. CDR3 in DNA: TGTGCCAGCAGCTCGATGGGACTCCTCCACGGGGAGCTGTTTTTT.

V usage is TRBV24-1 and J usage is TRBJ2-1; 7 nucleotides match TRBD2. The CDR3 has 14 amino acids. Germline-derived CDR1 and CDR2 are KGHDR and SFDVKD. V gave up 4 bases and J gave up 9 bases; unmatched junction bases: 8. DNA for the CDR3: TGTGCCACCAGTGACTCGGGGAGGGAGGGTGAGCAGTTCTTC. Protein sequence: CATSDSGREGEQFF.

The CDR3 spells CASSLDSPIYYGYTF. Here the CDR3 DNA reads TGTGCCAGCAGCTTGGACAGCCCAATATACTATGGCTACACCTTC. This chain uses TRBV5-4 with TRBJ1-2; D gene unclear. Trimming took off 0 bases at V and 3 bases at J, with 12 bases between the two ends. From germline, CDR1 is SGHNT and CDR2 YYREEE (reference sequence). The CDR3 has 15 residues.

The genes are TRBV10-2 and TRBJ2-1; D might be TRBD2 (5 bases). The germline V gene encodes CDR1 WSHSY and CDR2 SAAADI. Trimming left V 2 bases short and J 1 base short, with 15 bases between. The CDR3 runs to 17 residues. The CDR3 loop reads CASSEPPIASSYNEQFF. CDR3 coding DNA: TGCGCCAGCAGTGAGCCACCAATAGCGAGTTCCTACAATGAGCAGTTCTTC.

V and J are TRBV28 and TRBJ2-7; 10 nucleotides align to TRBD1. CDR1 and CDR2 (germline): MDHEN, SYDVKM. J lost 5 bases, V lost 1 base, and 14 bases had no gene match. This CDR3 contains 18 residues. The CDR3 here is CASSLSSRGQGKIHEQYF. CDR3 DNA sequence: TGTGCCAGCAGTTTATCCAGCAGGGGACAGGGGAAAATCCACGAGCAGTACTTC.

The CDR3 region has the DNA TGTGCCAGTTGGGGGGGGCCTTACGAGCAGTACTTC. Translated: CASWGGPYEQYF. This chain uses TRBV7-2 with TRBJ2-7; TRBD2 might be the D (7 bases). Looked up from germline, CDR1 is SGHTA and CDR2 is FQGNSA. The CDR3 runs 12 residues. V was trimmed by 9 bases and J by 4 bases, leaving 13 bases between them.

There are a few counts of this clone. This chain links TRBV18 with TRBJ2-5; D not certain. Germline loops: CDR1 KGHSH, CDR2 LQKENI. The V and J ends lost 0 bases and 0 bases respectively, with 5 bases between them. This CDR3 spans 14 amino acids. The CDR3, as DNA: TGTGCCAGCTCACCACCCAATCACCAAGAGACCCAGTACTTC. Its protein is CASSPPNHQETQYF.

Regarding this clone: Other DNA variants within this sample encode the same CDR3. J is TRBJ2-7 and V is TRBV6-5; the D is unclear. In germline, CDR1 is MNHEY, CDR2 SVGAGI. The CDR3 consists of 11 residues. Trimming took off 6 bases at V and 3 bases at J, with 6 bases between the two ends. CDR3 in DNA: TGTGCCAGCAGCCGAGACTACGAGCAGTACTTC. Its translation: CASSRDYEQYF.

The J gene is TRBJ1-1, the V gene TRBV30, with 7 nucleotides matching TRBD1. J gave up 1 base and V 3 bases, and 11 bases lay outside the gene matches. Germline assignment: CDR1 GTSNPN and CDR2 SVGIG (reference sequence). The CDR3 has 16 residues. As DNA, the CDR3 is TGTGCCTGGAGCCTTCGAATTGGGACAGCGAACACTGAAGCTTTCTTT. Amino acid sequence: CAWSLRIGTANTEAFF.

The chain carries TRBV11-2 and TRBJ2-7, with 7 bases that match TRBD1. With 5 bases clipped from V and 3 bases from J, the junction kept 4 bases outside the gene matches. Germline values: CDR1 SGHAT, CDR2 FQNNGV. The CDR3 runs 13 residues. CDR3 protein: CASSPWDSYEQYF. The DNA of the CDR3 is TGTGCCAGCAGCCCCTGGGACAGCTACGAGCAGTACTTC.

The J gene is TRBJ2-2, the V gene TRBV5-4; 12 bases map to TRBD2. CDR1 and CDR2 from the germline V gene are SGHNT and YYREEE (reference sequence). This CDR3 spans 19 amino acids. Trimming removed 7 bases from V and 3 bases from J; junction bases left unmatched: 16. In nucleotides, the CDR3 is TGTGCCAGCCGAAGGAGGGCTAGCGGGAGGGCCGGGGACACCGGGGAGCTGTTTTTT. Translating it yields CASRRRASGRAGDTGELFF.

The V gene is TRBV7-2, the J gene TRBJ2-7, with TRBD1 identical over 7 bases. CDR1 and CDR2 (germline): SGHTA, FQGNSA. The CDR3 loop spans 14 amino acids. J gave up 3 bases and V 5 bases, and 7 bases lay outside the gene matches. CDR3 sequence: CASSPGTEYYEQYF. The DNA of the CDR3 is TGTGCCAGCAGCCCCGGGACAGAGTACTACGAGCAGTACTTC.

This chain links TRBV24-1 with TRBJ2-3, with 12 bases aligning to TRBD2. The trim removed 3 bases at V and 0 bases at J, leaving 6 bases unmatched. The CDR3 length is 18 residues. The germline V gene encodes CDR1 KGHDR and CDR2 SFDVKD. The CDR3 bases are TGTGCCACCAGTGATATTCCTGGGACTAGCGGGAGCACAGATACGCAGTATTTT. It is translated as CATSDIPGTSGSTDTQYF.

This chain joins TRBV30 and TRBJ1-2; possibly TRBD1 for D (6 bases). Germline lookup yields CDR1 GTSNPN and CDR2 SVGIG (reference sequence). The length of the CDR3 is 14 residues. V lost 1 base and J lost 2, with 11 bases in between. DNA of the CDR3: TGTGCCTGGAGTGGGCCTGACAGGAACTATGGCTACACCTTC. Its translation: CAWSGPDRNYGYTF.

This CDR3 reads CASSTDTYSYNEQFF. The CDR3, as DNA: TGCGCCAGCAGCACGGACACCTACTCCTACAATGAGCAGTTCTTC. The chain carries TRBV5-1 and TRBJ2-1, with a possible D match to TRBD1 (5 bases). Germline CDR1 reads SGHRS; CDR2 reads YFSETQ. The CDR3 extends over 15 amino acids. V gave up 4 bases and J gave up 0 bases, with 11 bases separating them.

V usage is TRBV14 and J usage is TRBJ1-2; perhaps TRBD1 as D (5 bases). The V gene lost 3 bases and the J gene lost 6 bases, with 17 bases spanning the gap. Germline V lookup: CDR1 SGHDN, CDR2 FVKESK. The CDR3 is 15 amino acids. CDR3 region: CASSQDVTPGHGYTF. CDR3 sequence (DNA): TGTGCCAGCAGCCAGGACGTAACACCAGGGCATGGCTACACCTTC.

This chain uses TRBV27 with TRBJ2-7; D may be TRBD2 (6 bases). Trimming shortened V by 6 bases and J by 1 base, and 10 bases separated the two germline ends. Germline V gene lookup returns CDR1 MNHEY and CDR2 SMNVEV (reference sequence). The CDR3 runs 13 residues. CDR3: CASSSGTSYEQYF. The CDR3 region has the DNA TGTGCCAGCAGCTCCGGGACTTCCTACGAGCAGTACTTC.